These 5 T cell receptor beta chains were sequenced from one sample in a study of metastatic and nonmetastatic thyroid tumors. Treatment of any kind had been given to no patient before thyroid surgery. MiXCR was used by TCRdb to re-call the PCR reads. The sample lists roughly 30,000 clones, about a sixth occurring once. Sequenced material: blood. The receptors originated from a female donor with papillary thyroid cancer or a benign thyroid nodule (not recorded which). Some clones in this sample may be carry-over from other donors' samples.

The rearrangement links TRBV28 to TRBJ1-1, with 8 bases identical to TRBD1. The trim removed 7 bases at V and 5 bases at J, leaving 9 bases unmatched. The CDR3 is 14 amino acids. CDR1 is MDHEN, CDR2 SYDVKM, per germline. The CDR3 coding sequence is TGTGCCAGCACTTCGCGGACAGGGCTAACTGAAGCTTTCTTT. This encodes CASTSRTGLTEAFF.

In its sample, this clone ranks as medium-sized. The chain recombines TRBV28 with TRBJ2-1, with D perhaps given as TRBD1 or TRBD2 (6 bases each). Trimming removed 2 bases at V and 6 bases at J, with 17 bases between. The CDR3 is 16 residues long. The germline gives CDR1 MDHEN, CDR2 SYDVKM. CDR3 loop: CASSLMGLQGGNEQFF. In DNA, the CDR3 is TGTGCCAGCAGTTTAATGGGACTCCAAGGGGGCAATGAGCAGTTCTTC.

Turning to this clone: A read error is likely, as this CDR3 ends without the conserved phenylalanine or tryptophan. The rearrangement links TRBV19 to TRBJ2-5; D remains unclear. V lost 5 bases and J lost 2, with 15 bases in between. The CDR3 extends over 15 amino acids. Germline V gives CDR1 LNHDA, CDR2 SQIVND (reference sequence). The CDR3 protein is CASSPSWRLQETQYY. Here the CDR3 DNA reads TGTGCCAGTAGTCCTTCGTGGAGACTTCAAGAGACCCAGTACTAC.

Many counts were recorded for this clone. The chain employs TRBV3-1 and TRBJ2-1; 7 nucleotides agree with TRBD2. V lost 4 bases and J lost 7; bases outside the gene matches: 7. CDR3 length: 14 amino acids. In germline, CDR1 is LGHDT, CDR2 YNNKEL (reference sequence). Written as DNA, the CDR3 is TGTGCCAGCAGCCTCGGACTAGAAGGGAATGAGCAGTTCTTC. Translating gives CASSLGLEGNEQFF.

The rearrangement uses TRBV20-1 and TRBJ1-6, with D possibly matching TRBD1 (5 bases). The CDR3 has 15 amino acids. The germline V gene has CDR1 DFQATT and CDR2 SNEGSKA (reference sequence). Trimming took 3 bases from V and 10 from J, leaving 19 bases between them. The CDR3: CSARTLGTTRSPLHF. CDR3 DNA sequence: TGCAGTGCTAGGACTTTGGGGACTACTCGCTCACCCCTCCACTTT.